This T cell receptor (beta chain) stems from a study of response to subunit inactivated influenza vaccine. Overall study findings and caveats: Each seasonal influenza vaccination recruits few new T cells, the authors suggested.

Notes on this clonotype: Antigen specificity is unknown.

TCRdb itself ran the RT-PCR reads through MiXCR, one entry per CDR3 protein. The sample carries approximately 480,000 distinct CDR3 sequences, about 10% recorded once. Sequenced material: PBMCs from blood, taken more than 35 days after vaccination. The TCR comes from a man in his forties or fifties who received an inactivated influenza vaccine.

As DNA, the CDR3 is TGCAGTGCTAGACCATGGGGAGGGCCTCACAATGAGCAGTTCTTC. This codes for CSARPWGGPHNEQFF. The rearrangement joins TRBV20-1 to TRBJ2-1, with 7 nucleotides matching TRBD2. The CDR3 has 15 amino acids. J gave up 5 bases and V 2 bases, and 9 bases lay outside the gene matches. CDR1 is DFQATT and CDR2 is SNEGSKA in the germline V gene (reference sequence).